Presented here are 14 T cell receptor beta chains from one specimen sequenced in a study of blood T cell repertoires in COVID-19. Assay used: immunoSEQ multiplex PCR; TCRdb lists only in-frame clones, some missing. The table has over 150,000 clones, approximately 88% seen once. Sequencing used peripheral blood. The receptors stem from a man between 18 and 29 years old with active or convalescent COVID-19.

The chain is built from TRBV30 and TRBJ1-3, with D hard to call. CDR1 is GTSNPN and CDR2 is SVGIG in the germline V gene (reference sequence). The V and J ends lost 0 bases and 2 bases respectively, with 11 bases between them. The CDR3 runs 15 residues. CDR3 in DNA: TGTGCCTGGAGTGTACGGCGGGCAACTGGAAACACCATATATTTT. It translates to CAWSVRRATGNTIYF. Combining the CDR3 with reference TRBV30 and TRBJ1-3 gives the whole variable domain SQTIHQWPATLVQPVGSPLSLECTVEGTSNPNLYWYRQAAGRGLQLLFYSVGIGQISSEVPQNLSASRPQDRQFILSSKKLLLSDSGFYLCAWSVRRATGNTIYFGEGSWLTVV.

This CDR3 reads CASSRYGTGRYEQYF. In nucleotides, the CDR3 is TGTGCCAGCAGCCGGTACGGGACAGGGCGCTACGAGCAGTACTTC. The gene calls are TRBV11-1 and TRBJ2-7; TRBD1 agrees at 9 bases. Germline-derived CDR1 and CDR2 are SGHAT and FQDESV (reference sequence). This CDR3 is built from 15 residues. V lost 5 bases, J lost 3 bases, and 8 bases stayed unmatched.

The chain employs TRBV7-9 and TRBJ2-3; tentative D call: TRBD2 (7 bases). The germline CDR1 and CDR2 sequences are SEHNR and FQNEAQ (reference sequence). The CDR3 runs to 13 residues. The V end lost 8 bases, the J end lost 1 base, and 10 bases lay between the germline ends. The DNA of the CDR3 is TGTGCCAGCGGGAGGGGGGGCACAGATACGCAGTATTTT. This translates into CASGRGGTDTQYF.

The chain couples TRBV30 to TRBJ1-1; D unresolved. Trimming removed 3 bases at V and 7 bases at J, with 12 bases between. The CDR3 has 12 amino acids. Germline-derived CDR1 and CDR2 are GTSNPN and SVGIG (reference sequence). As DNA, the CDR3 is TGTGCCTGGAGATCCGGGTTCGGTGAAGCTTTCTTT. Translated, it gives CAWRSGFGEAFF.

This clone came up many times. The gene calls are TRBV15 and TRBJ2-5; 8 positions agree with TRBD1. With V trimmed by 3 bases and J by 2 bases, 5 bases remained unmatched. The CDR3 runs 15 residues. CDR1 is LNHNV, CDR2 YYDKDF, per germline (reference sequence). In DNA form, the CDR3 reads TGTGCCACCAGCAGCGAGGGACAGGAACAAGAGACCCAGTACTTC. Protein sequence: CATSSEGQEQETQYF.

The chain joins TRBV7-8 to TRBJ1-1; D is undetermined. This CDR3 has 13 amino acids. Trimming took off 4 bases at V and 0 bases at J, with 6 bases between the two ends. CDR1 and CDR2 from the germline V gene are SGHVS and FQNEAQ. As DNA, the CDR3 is TGTGCCAGCAGCTCGGGTCTGAACACTGAAGCTTTCTTT. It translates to CASSSGLNTEAFF.

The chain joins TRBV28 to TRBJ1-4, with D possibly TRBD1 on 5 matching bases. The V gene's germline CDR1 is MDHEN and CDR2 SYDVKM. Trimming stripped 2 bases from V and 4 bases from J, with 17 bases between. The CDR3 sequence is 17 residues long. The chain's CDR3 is CASSLLSAGWSNEKLFF. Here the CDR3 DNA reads TGTGCCAGCAGTTTACTATCGGCAGGGTGGAGTAATGAAAAACTGTTTTTT.

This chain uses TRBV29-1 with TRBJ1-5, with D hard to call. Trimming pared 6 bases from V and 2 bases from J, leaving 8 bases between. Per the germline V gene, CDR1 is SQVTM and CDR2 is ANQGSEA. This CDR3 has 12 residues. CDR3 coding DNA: TGCAGCGTCGGGGATGGCAATCAGCCCCAGCATTTT. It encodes CSVGDGNQPQHF.

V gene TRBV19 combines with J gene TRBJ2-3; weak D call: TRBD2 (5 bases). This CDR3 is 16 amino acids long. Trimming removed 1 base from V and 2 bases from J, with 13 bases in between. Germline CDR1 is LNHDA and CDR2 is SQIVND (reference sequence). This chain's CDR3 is CASSIGRSGNTDTQYF. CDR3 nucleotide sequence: TGTGCCAGTAGTATAGGCCGATCGGGGAACACAGATACGCAGTATTTT.

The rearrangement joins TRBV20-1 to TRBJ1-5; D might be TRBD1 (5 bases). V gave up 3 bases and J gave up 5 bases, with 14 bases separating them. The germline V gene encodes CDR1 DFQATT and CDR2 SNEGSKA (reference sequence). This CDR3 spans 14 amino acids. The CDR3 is CSASVGGGHQPQHF. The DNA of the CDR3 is TGCAGTGCTAGTGTGGGGGGAGGCCATCAGCCCCAGCATTTT.

The CDR3 nucleotides read TGTGCCACCAGTGACGGGGGAGAAACAGATACGCAGTATTTT. It encodes CATSDGGETDTQYF. The J gene is TRBJ2-3, the V gene TRBV24-1; D perhaps matches TRBD2 (6 bases). CDR1 KGHDR and CDR2 SFDVKD come from the germline V gene. The CDR3 spans 14 residues. V was trimmed by 4 bases and J by 3 bases, leaving 10 bases between them.

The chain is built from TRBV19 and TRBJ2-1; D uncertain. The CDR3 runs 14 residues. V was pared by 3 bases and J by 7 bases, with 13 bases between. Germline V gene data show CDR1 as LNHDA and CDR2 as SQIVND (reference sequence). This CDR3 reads CASSILMSVNEQFF. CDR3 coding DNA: TGTGCCAGTAGTATTTTAATGAGCGTTAATGAGCAGTTCTTC.

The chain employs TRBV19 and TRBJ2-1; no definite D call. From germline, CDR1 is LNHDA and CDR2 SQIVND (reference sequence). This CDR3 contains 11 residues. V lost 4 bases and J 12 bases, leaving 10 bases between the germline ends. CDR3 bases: TGTGCCAGTAGTAGTCTCCTACGGCAGTTCTTC. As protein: CASSSLLRQFF.

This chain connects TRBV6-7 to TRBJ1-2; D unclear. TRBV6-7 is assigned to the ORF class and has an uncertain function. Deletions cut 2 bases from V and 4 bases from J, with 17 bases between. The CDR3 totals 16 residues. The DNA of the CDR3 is TGTGCCAGCAGTTACCACCCAACCACAGAAACCTATGGCTACACCTTC. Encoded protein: CASSYHPTTETYGYTF.